The sequence of this T cell receptor (beta chain) was determined in a study of Tregs in tolerant kidney transplant recipients. Overall study results and limits: No direct test of biological reproducibility was done here. The most relevant donor-specific Treg TCRbeta repertoire apparently came from expansion with activated donor B cells. Few patients were studied, so findings need validation in larger groups.

Libraries were prepared by immunoSEQ multiplex PCR; TCRdb keeps only in-frame clonotypes and omits some of them. The repertoire has 120,000 or so clones, about 90% of them found once; the top ten carry approximately 0.59%. Thawed PBMCs were FACS-sorted into unstimulated CD4+CD25+CD127- regulatory T cells, CD4+CD25- non-regulatory cells, CD4 and CD8 cells. About this clone: What it binds is not known.

The CDR3 has 11 amino acids. Per the germline V gene, CDR1 is DFQATT and CDR2 is SNEGSKA (reference sequence). Trimming cost V 5 bases and J 12 bases, with 14 bases left between them. This TCR came from a human donor in good health. Input material: CD4+ T cells from blood. The chain employs TRBV20-1 and TRBJ2-1; possible D gene TRBD2, 5 bases. Here the CDR3 reads CSAQPTRRQFF. As DNA, the CDR3 is TGCAGTGCTCAACCAACTAGGAGGCAGTTCTTC.